A single sample is the source of the 21 T cell receptor beta chains below, sequenced in a study of T-cell memory formation after mild COVID-19. Using its own MiXCR run on the 5' RACE reads, TCRdb lists one record per CDR3 protein. The sample carries about 82,000 distinct CDR3 sequences, 9.5% to 15% recorded once. Sequenced input: PBMCs or a T cell subset sorted from them (not recorded which). These receptor sequences come from a man aged 18-30 years who had mild COVID-19 (a few samples of this study predate the infection). Cell type and time point are not known.

The chain couples TRBV7-3 to TRBJ2-1, with TRBD1 identical over 7 bases. V gave up 4 bases and J gave up 0 bases; unmatched junction bases: 3. Germline CDR1 reads SGHTA; CDR2 reads FQGTGA. CDR3 length: 15 residues. The CDR3 spells CASSSRGSSYNEQFF. The CDR3 DNA is TGTGCCAGCAGCTCCAGGGGGAGCTCCTACAATGAGCAGTTCTTC.

This chain uses TRBV12-3 or TRBV12-4 with TRBJ1-6; maybe TRBD1 (5 bases). Trimming cost V 3 bases and J 10 bases, with 16 bases left between them. The CDR3 totals 15 residues. For the CDR3, the DNA is TGTGCCAGCAGTTTTAGGGGTTTGCTCGGATCACCCCTCCACTTT. Translation gives CASSFRGLLGSPLHF.

The chain is built from TRBV13 and TRBJ2-2, with no clear D. Germline CDR1 reads PRHDT; CDR2 reads FYEKMQ (reference sequence). Trimming took 4 bases from V and 6 from J, leaving 12 bases between them. The CDR3 contains 14 residues. The CDR3 DNA sequence: TGTGCCAGCAGCTCGCCCTTAGGGCCCGGGGAGCTGTTTTTT. Protein: CASSSPLGPGELFF.

V is TRBV5-6 and J is TRBJ2-5, with D tentatively TRBD2 (6 bases). Germline CDR1 reads SGHDT; CDR2 reads YYEEEE. With 3 bases removed from V and 0 bases from J, the gap between germline ends came to 9 bases. This CDR3 is built from 14 residues. The CDR3 DNA follows: TGTGCCAGCAGCTCGGGACTTAACCAAGAGACCCAGTACTTC. As protein: CASSSGLNQETQYF.

The chain uses TRBV9 and TRBJ2-5; TRBD2 aligns across 7 bases. J gave up 9 bases and V 3 bases, and 8 bases lay outside the gene matches. CDR1 and CDR2 (germline): SGDLS, YYNGEE. This CDR3 comprises 13 residues. CDR3 DNA sequence: TGTGCCAGCAGCGAGGGCGGGGGTGACTCCCAGTACTTC. Its translation is CASSEGGGDSQYF.

The V call is TRBV28, the J call TRBJ2-6; D not certain. The CDR3 runs 16 residues. Germline values: CDR1 MDHEN, CDR2 SYDVKM. Trimming cost V 3 bases and J 0 bases, with 9 bases left between them. The CDR3 protein is CASSLADISGANVLTF. The CDR3 nucleotides are TGTGCCAGCAGTTTGGCCGACATCTCTGGGGCCAACGTCCTGACTTTC.

This clonotype was seen a handful of times. The gene calls are TRBV4-1 and TRBJ1-1; 7 bases align to TRBD1. The ends lost 5 bases at V and 10 bases at J; junction bases unmatched: 13. CDR1 is MGHRA, CDR2 YSYEKL, per germline. The CDR3 is 14 amino acids. The chain's CDR3 is CASSTPRGGFGAFF. In DNA form, the CDR3 reads TGCGCCAGCAGCACCCCCAGGGGGGGCTTTGGAGCTTTCTTT.

V is TRBV6-2 or TRBV6-3 and J is TRBJ1-5; 12 bases align to TRBD1. The CDR3 spans 15 residues. Germline V gene lookup returns CDR1 MNHEY and CDR2 SVGEGT. Trimming cost V 7 bases and J 2 bases; bases outside gene matches: 3. The CDR3 region is CASTGTGGGNQPQHF. The CDR3 DNA reads TGTGCCAGCACCGGGACAGGGGGCGGCAATCAGCCCCAGCATTTT.

The chain uses TRBV4-3 and TRBJ1-1; D unclear. V lost 4 bases to trimming and J lost 0 bases, with 12 bases between them. The CDR3 totals 15 residues. Looked up from germline, CDR1 is LGHNA and CDR2 is YSLEER. CDR3 sequence: CASSPVPEMNTEAFF. The CDR3 DNA reads as TGCGCCAGCAGCCCCGTCCCAGAGATGAACACTGAAGCTTTCTTT.

This rearrangement joins TRBV5-1 to TRBJ2-1, with D unclear. The CDR3 is 14 residues long. Trimming took off 3 bases at V and 8 bases at J, with 15 bases between the two ends. Germline CDR1 and CDR2: SGHRS and YFSETQ. For the CDR3, the DNA is TGCGCCAGCAGCTCCGCCCGGGTCTCCGATGAGCAGTTCTTC. Translation: CASSSARVSDEQFF. The full variable domain, rest sourced from reference TRBV5-1 and TRBJ2-1, is KAGVTQTPRYLIKTRGQQVTLSCSPISGHRSVSWYQQTPGQGLQFLFEYFSETQRNKGNFPGRFSGRQFSNSRSEMNVSTLELGDSALYLCASSSARVSDEQFFGPGTRLTVL.

The chain employs TRBV15 and TRBJ2-3; 12 bases fit TRBD2. The V and J ends lost 5 bases and 6 bases, in that order; junction bases with no gene match: 12. This CDR3 contains 17 residues. Germline CDR1 is LNHNV and CDR2 is YYDKDF (reference sequence). This chain's CDR3 is CATSGSGLAGLIDTQYF. CDR3 in DNA: TGTGCCACCAGCGGATCCGGACTAGCGGGGCTTATCGATACGCAGTATTTT.

This clonotype has only a few counts. The rearrangement links TRBV7-9 to TRBJ2-7, with TRBD1 matching 9 bases. V gave up 4 bases and J gave up 6 bases; unmatched junction bases: 4. Looked up from germline, CDR1 is SEHNR and CDR2 is FQNEAQ (reference sequence). The CDR3 consists of 13 residues. CDR3 nucleotides: TGTGCCAGCAGCTGGGACAGGGCGAGCGAGCAGTACGTC. Translation: CASSWDRASEQYV.

This clonotype showed up just a few times. The rearrangement uses TRBV7-2 and TRBJ2-1; the D gene is possibly TRBD2 (6 bases). CDR1 and CDR2 (germline): SGHTA, FQGNSA. V lost 5 bases to trimming and J lost 6 bases, with 17 bases between them. This CDR3 has 15 amino acids. CDR3 sequence: CASSLWAAGSNEQFF. The CDR3 DNA sequence: TGTGCCAGCAGCCTGTGGGCAGCGGGCTCCAATGAGCAGTTCTTC.

This clonotype has a handful of counts. The chain joins TRBV5-4 to TRBJ1-1, with D possibly TRBD1 on 5 matching bases. Germline V lookup: CDR1 SGHNT, CDR2 YYREEE (reference sequence). Trimming took off 4 bases at V and 11 bases at J, with 12 bases between the two ends. CDR3 length equals 11 residues. This chain's CDR3 is CASSVGTDAFF. CDR3 DNA: TGTGCCAGCAGCGTCGGGACCGATGCTTTCTTT.

In its sample, this clonotype was seen a few times. The V call is TRBV9, the J call TRBJ2-1, with unresolved D. Trimming removed 3 bases at V and 0 bases at J, with 10 bases between. The germline V gene encodes CDR1 SGDLS and CDR2 YYNGEE. This CDR3 contains 15 residues. The CDR3 sequence is CASSAYGSSYNEQFF. Written as DNA, the CDR3 is TGTGCCAGCAGCGCCTATGGAAGCTCCTACAATGAGCAGTTCTTC.

This clonotype has a count of ten or more. This CDR3 is CASSFAASGVEETQYF. CDR3 DNA: TGTGCCAGCAGTTTTGCGGCTAGCGGGGTCGAAGAGACCCAGTACTTC. This chain uses TRBV12-3 or TRBV12-4 with TRBJ2-5; TRBD2 matches 9 bases. With 3 bases clipped from V and 3 bases from J, the junction kept 8 bases outside the gene matches. This CDR3 contains 16 residues.

The chain combines TRBV12-3 or TRBV12-4 with TRBJ1-1; no reliable D call. Trimming stripped 5 bases from V and 4 bases from J, with 8 bases between. This CDR3 contains 12 residues. The CDR3 DNA is TGTGCCAGCAGTACTCTGGGCACTGAAGCTTTCTTT. It is translated as CASSTLGTEAFF.

This clonotype was recorded only once. The chain combines TRBV6-5 with TRBJ2-3; D gene unclear. Germline CDR1 is MNHEY and CDR2 is SVGAGI. This CDR3 contains 10 residues. V shed 9 bases and J shed 6 bases, with 7 bases lying between them. The chain's CDR3 is CARFQDTQYF. The DNA of the CDR3 is TGTGCCAGATTCCAGGATACGCAGTATTTT.

There are many counts of this clonotype. This chain uses TRBV25-1 with TRBJ1-1; 7 bases map to TRBD1. The V gene end was trimmed by 8 bases and the J gene end by 1 base; junction bases not matched to a gene: 10. The CDR3 is 15 amino acids. Germline V gene lookup returns CDR1 MGHDK and CDR2 SYGVNS. The CDR3 sequence: CASLRDRGWNTEAFF. The DNA of the CDR3 is TGTGCCAGCCTTCGGGACAGAGGATGGAACACTGAAGCTTTCTTT.

The V call is TRBV4-1, the J call TRBJ2-5, with 10 bases identical to TRBD1. The V and J ends lost 3 bases and 2 bases, in that order; junction bases with no gene match: 6. The germline CDR1 and CDR2 sequences are MGHRA and YSYEKL. The CDR3 is made up of 16 amino acids. The CDR3 reads CASSHRDRGGQETQYF. The CDR3 DNA reads as TGCGCCAGCAGCCACCGGGACAGGGGAGGGCAAGAGACCCAGTACTTC.

This clonotype was detected ten times or more. This sequence joins TRBV20-1 and TRBJ1-1; D not resolved. V was clipped by 3 bases and J by 1 base, with 3 bases between them. This CDR3 has 11 amino acids. The germline CDR1 and CDR2 sequences are DFQATT and SNEGSKA (reference sequence). CDR3 amino acids: CSASRNTEAFF. CDR3 in DNA: TGCAGTGCTAGTCGGAACACTGAAGCTTTCTTT.